This entry describes one T cell receptor (beta chain). Its target is not known. This sample is part of a study of blood T cells in healthy people across ages. Regarding the study as a whole: Long-lived donors had more naive CD4+ cells and higher diversity than aged donors. A roughly linear age-dependent decrease characterized TCR beta diversity per million T cells.

Then a second PCR, running roughly 7 to 11 cycles, was carried out with a sample-barcoded 5' primer and a J-beta primer mix. Each sample yielded at least 2.5 million CDR3-containing paired-end reads. TCRdb ran MiXCR on the 5' RACE reads and lists one entry per CDR3 protein. The profile shows about 640,000 distinct CDR3 sequences, about 54% of them singletons. The sample was blood. This TCR was sampled from a man between 60 and 70 years old in good health.

The CDR3 loop is CSVEGTSGGYYNEQFF. In DNA form, the CDR3 reads TGCAGCGTTGAGGGGACTAGCGGGGGATATTACAATGAGCAGTTCTTC. The chain has TRBV29-1 and TRBJ2-1; TRBD2 aligns across 14 bases. Germline trimming cut 3 bases from V and 4 bases from J; bases unmatched to any gene: 5. Germline V lookup: CDR1 SQVTM, CDR2 ANQGSEA. This CDR3 region has 16 residues.